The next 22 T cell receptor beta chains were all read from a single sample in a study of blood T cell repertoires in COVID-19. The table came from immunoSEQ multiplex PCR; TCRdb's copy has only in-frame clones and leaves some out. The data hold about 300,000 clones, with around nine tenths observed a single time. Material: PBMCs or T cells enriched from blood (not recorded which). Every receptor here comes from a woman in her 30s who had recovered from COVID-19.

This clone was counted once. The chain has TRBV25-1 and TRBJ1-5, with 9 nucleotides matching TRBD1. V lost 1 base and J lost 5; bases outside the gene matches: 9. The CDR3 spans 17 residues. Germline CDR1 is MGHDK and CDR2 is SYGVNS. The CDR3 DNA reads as TGTGCCAGCAGTGAATGGGGAGGACAGGGGAGCGATCAGCCCCAGCATTTT. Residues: CASSEWGGQGSDQPQHF.

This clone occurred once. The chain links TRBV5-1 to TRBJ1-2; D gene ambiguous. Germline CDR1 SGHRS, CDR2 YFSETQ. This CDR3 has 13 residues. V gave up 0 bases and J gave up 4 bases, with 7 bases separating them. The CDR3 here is CASSLAVSYGYTF. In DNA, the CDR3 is TGCGCCAGCAGCTTGGCTGTGAGCTATGGCTACACCTTC. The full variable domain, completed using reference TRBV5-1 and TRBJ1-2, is KAGVTQTPRYLIKTRGQQVTLSCSPISGHRSVSWYQQTPGQGLQFLFEYFSETQRNKGNFPGRFSGRQFSNSRSEMNVSTLELGDSALYLCASSLAVSYGYTFGSGTRLTVV.

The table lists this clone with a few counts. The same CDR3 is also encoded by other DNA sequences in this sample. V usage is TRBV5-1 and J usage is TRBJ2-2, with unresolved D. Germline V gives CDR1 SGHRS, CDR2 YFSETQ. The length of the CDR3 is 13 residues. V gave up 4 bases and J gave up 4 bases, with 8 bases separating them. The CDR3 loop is CASSLAGTGELFF. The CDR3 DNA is TGCGCCAGCAGCCTGGCAGGCACCGGGGAGCTGTTTTTT.

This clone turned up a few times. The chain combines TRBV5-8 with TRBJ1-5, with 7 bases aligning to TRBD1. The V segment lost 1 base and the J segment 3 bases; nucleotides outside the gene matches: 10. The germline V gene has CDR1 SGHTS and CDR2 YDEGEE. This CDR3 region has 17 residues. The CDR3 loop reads CASSLSLDRVNNQPQHF. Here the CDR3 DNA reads TGTGCCAGCAGCTTGTCGTTAGACAGGGTGAACAATCAGCCCCAGCATTTT.

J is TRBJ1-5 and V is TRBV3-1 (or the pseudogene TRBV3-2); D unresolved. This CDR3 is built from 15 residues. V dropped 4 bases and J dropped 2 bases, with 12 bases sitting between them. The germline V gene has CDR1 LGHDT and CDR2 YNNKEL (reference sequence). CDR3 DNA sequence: TGTGCCAGCAGCCTCGACGCGGGAGGCAATCAGCCCCAGCATTTT. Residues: CASSLDAGGNQPQHF.

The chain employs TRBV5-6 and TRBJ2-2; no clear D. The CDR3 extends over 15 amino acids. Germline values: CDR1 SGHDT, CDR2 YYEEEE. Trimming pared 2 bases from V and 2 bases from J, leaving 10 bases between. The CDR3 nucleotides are TGTGCCAGCAGCTTTAGAGGAGTAAACACCGGGGAGCTGTTTTTT. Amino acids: CASSFRGVNTGELFF. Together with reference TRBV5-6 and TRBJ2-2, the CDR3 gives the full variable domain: DAGVTQSPTHLIKTRGQQVTLRCSPKSGHDTVSWYQQALGQGPQFIFQYYEEEERQRGNFPDRFSGHQFPNYSSELNVNALLLGDSALYLCASSFRGVNTGELFFGEGSRLTVL.

The CDR3 region is CASSAYSGGAPETQYF. The CDR3 DNA is TGTGCCAGCAGCGCCTATAGCGGGGGGGCCCCAGAGACCCAGTACTTC. This sequence joins TRBV5-5 and TRBJ2-5; 11 nucleotides line up with TRBD2. The CDR3 has 16 amino acids. V trimming: 4 bases; J trimming: 4 bases; junction bases outside the gene matches: 9. Germline V lookup: CDR1 SGHKS, CDR2 YYEKEE (reference sequence).

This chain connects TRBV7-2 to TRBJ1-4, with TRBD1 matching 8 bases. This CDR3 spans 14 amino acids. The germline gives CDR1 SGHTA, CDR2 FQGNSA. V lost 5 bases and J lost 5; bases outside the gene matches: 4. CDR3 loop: CASSKRTGNEKLFF. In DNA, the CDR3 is TGTGCCAGCAGCAAAAGGACAGGGAATGAAAAACTGTTTTTT.

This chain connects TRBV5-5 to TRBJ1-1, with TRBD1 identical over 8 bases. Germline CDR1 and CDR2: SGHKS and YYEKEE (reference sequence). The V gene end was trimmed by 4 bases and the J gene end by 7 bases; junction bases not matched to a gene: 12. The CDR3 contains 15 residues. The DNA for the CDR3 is TGTGCCAGCAGCCCAGACACAGGGGGATCGGGTGAAGCTTTCTTT. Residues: CASSPDTGGSGEAFF.

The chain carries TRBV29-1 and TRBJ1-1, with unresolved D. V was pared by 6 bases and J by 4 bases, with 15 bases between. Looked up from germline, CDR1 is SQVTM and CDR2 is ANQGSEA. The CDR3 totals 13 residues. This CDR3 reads CSVTPRLITEAFF. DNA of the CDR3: TGCAGCGTGACCCCCCGACTGATCACTGAAGCTTTCTTT.

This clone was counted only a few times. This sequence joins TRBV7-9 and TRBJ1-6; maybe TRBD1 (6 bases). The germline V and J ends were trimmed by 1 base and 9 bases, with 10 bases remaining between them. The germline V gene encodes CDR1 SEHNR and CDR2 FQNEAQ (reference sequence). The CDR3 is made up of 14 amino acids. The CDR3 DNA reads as TGTGCCAGCAGCTTAGAGACAGGCCCTTCACCCCTCCACTTT. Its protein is CASSLETGPSPLHF.

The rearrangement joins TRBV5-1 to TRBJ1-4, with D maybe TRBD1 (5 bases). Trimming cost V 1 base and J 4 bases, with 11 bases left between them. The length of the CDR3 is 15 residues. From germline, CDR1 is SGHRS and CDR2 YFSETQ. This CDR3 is CASSLRGTYNEKLFF. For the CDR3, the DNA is TGCGCCAGCAGCTTGCGCGGGACCTATAATGAAAAACTGTTTTTT. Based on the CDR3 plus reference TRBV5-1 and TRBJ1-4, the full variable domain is KAGVTQTPRYLIKTRGQQVTLSCSPISGHRSVSWYQQTPGQGLQFLFEYFSETQRNKGNFPGRFSGRQFSNSRSEMNVSTLELGDSALYLCASSLRGTYNEKLFFGSGTQLSVL.

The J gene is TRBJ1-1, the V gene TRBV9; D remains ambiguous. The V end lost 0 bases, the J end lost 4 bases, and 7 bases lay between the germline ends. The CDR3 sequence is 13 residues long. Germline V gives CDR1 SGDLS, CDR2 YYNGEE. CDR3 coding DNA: TGTGCCAGCAGCGTAGGTCTTTTCACTGAAGCTTTCTTT. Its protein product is CASSVGLFTEAFF.

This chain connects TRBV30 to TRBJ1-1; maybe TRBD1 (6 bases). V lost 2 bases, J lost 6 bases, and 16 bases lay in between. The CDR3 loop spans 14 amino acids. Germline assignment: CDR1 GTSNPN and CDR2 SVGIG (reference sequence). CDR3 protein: CAWSSGMAGAEAFF. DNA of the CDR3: TGTGCCTGGAGTTCGGGTATGGCAGGGGCTGAAGCTTTCTTT.

The CDR3 reads CASSQENTGGGGYTF. CDR3 DNA: TGTGCCAGCAGCCAGGAAAATACAGGGGGCGGTGGCTACACCTTC. V is TRBV3-1 (or the pseudogene TRBV3-2) and J is TRBJ1-2; 9 bases fit TRBD1. Germline V gene sequence: CDR1 LGHDT, CDR2 YNNKEL (reference sequence). CDR3 size: 15 residues. V was clipped by 3 bases and J by 7 bases; unmatched bases: 9.

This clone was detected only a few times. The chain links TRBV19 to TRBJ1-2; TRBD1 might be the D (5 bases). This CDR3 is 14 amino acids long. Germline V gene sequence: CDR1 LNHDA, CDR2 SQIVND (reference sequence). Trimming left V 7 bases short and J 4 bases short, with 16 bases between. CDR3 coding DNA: TGTGCCAGTAACCCCCCGGGGGGGAGCTATGGCTACACCTTC. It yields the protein CASNPPGGSYGYTF.

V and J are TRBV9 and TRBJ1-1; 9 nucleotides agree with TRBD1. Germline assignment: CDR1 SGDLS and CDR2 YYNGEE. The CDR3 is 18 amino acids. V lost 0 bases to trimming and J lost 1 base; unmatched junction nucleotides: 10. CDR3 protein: CASSVGGQGKTQNTEAFF. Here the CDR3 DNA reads TGTGCCAGCAGCGTAGGCGGACAGGGGAAAACTCAGAACACTGAAGCTTTCTTT.

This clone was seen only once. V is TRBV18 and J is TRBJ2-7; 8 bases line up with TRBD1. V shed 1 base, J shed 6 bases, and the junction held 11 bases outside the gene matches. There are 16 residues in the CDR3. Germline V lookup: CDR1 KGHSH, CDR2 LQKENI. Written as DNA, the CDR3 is TGTGCCAGCTCACCACTTCTTTCCCAGGGGGCTCCCGAGCAGTACTTC. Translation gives CASSPLLSQGAPEQYF.

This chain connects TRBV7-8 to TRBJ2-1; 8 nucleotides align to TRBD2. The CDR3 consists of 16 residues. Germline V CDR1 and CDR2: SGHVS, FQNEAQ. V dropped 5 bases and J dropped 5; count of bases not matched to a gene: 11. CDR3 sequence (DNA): TGTGCCAGCAGCCCGACGGGAGGGTTGACCCACAATGAGCAGTTCTTC. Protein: CASSPTGGLTHNEQFF.

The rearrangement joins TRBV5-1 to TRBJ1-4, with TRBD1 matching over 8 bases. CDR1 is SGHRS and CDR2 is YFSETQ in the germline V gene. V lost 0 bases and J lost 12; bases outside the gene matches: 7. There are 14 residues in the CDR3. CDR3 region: CASSLDLTGAELFF. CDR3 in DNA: TGCGCCAGCAGCTTGGACTTGACAGGGGCGGAACTGTTTTTT.

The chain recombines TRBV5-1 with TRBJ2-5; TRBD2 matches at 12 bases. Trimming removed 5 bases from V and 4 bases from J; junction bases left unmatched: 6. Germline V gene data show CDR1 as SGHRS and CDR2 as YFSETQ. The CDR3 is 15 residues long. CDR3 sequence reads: CASRETSGGAETQYF. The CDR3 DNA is TGCGCCAGCAGAGAGACTAGCGGGGGAGCAGAGACCCAGTACTTC.

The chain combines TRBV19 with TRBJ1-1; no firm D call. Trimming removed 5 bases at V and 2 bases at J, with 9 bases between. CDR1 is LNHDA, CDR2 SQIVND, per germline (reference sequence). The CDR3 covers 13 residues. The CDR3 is CASSPLGNTEAFF. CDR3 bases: TGTGCCAGTAGTCCCCTAGGCAACACTGAAGCTTTCTTT. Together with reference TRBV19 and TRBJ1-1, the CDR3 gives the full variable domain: DGGITQSPKYLFRKEGQNVTLSCEQNLNHDAMYWYRQDPGQGLRLIYYSQIVNDFQKGDIAEGYSVSREKKESFPLTVTSAQKNPTAFYLCASSPLGNTEAFFGQGTRLTVV.